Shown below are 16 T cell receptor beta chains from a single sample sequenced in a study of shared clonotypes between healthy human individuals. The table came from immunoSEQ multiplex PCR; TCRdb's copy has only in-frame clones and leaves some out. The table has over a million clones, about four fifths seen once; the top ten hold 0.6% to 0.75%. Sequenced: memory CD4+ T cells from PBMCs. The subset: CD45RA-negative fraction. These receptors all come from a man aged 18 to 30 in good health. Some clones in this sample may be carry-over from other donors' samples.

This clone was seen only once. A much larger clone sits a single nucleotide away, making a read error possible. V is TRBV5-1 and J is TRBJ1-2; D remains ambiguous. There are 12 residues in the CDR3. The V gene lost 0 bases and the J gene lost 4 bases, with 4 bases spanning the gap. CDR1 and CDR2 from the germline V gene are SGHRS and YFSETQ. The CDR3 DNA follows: TGCGCCAGCAGCTTGGAAAGCTATGGCTACACCTTC. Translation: CASSLESYGYTF.

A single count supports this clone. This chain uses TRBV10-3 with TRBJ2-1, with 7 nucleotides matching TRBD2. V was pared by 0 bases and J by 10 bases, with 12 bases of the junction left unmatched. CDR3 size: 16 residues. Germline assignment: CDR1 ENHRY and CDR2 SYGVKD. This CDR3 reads CAISESSLTSLSEQFF. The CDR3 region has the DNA TGTGCCATCAGTGAGTCGAGTTTGACTAGCTTAAGCGAGCAGTTCTTC.

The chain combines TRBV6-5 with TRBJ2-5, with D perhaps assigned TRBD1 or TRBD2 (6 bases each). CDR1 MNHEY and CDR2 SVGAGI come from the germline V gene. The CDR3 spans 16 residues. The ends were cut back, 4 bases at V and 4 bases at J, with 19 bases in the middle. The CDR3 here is CASSSIRVEGGETQYF. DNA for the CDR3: TGTGCCAGCAGTTCCATTCGGGTCGAGGGGGGAGAGACCCAGTACTTC.

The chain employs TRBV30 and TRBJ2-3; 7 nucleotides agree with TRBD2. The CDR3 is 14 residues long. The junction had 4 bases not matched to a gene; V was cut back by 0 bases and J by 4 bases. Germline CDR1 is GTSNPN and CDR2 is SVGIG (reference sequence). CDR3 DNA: TGTGCCTGGAGTGTAGAGCTAGCGGCAGATACGCAGTATTTT. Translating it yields CAWSVELAADTQYF.

This CDR3 reads CASSQGKGVNYGYTF. For the CDR3, the DNA is TGTGCCAGCTCACAAGGGAAGGGGGTGAACTATGGCTACACCTTC. The J gene is TRBJ1-2, the V gene TRBV18; possible D gene TRBD1, 6 bases. Germline lookup yields CDR1 KGHSH and CDR2 LQKENI. The CDR3 loop spans 15 amino acids. Trimming cost V 4 bases and J 2 bases, with 14 bases left between them. Looking up the rest from reference TRBV18 and TRBJ1-2 gives the full variable domain: NAGVMQNPRHLVRRRGQEARLRCSPMKGHSHVYWYRQLPEEGLKFMVYLQKENIIDESGMPKERFSAEFPKEGPSILRIQQVVRGDSAAYFCASSQGKGVNYGYTFGSGTRLTVV.

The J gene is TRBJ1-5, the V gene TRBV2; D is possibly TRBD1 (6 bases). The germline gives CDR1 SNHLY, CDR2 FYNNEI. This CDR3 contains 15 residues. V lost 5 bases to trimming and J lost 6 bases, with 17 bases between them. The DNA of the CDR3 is TGTGCCAGCAGTAAAATGCAGGGAGGGGGTCAGCCCCAGCATTTT. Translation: CASSKMQGGGQPQHF.

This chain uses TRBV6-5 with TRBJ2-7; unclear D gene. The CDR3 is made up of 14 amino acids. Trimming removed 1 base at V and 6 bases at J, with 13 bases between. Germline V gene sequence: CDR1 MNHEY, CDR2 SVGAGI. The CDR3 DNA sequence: TGTGCCAGCAGTTACTACGAAGGGCGCAGCGAGCAGTACTTC. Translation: CASSYYEGRSEQYF.

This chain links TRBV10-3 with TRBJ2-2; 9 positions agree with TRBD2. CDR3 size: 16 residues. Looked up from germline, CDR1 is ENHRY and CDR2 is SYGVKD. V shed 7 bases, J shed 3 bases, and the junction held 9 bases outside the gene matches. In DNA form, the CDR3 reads TGTGCCATCAAAGATAATAGCGGGAGCTACACCGGGGAGCTGTTTTTT. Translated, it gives CAIKDNSGSYTGELFF.

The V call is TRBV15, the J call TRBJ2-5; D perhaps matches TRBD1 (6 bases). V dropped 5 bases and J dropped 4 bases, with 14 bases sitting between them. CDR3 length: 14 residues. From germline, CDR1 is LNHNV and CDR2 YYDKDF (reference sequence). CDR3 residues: CATSPDQGRETQYF. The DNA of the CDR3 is TGTGCCACCAGCCCCGACCAGGGGAGAGAGACCCAGTACTTC.

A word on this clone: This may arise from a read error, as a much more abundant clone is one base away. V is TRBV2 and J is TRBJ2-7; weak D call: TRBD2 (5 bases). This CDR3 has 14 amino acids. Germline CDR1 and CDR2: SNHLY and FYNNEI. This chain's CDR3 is CASSDVRYGDQQCF. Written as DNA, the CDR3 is TGTGCCAGCAGTGACGTCCGATACGGGGATCAGCAGTGCTTC.

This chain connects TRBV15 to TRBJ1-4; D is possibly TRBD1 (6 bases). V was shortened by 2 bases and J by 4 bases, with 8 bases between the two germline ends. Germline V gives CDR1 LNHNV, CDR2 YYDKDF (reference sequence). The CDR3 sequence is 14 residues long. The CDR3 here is CATSRQGSNEKLFF. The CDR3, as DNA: TGTGCCACCAGCAGACAGGGGAGTAATGAAAAACTGTTTTTT.

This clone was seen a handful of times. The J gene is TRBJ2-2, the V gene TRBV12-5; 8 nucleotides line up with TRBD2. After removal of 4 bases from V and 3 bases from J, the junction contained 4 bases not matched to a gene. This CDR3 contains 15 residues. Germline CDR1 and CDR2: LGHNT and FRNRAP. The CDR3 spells CASGWLLADTGELFF. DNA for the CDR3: TGTGCTAGTGGTTGGTTACTAGCGGACACCGGGGAGCTGTTTTTT.

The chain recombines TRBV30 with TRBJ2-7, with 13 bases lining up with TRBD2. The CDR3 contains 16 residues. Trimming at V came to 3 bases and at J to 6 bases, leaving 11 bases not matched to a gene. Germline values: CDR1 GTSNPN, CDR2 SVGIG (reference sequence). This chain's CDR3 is CAWSGLAGAVWLEQYF. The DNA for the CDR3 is TGTGCCTGGAGCGGACTAGCGGGAGCCGTCTGGCTCGAGCAGTACTTC.

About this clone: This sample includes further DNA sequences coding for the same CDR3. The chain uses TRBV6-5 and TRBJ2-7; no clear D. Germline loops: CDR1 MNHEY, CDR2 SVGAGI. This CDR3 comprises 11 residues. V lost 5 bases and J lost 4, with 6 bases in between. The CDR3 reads CASSLGYEQYF. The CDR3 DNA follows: TGTGCCAGCAGTCTAGGGTACGAGCAGTACTTC.

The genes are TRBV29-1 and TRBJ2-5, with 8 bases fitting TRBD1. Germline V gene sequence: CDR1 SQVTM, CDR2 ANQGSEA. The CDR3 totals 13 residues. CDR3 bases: TGCGGAGCCGACTGGACAGGGAAAGAGACCCAGTACTTC. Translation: CGADWTGKETQYF.

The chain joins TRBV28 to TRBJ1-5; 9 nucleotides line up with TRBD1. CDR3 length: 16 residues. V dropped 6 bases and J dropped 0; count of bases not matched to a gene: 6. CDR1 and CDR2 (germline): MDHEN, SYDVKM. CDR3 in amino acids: CASSRPTGGSNQPQHF. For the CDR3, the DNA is TGTGCCAGCAGCCGACCGACAGGGGGTAGCAATCAGCCCCAGCATTTT.